These 31 T cell receptor beta chains came from one sample sequenced in a study of type 1 regulatory T cells. TCRdb fed the reads into MiXCR, producing one record per CDR3 protein. The top ten hold roughly 2.4% of the sample, which has 80,000 to 100,000 distinct CDR3 sequences, roughly 28% seen once. The sample was CD4+ T cells, either the whole sample or a sorted fraction (not recorded which). These TCRs come from a human donor in good health.

Worth noting for this clonotype: One end of the junction fails to match germline, which may point to a read error. The chain employs TRBV4-3 and TRBJ2-3; a weak D match, TRBD1 (6 bases). Per the germline V gene, CDR1 is LGHNA and CDR2 is YSLEER. This CDR3 has 15 amino acids. CDR3 amino acids: CVSSQDWGTLDTQYF. DNA for the CDR3: TGCGTCAGCAGCCAAGATTGGGGGACACTAGATACGCAGTATTTT.

The V gene is TRBV7-2, the J gene TRBJ2-7; 8 bases agree with TRBD1. The V and J ends lost 2 bases and 5 bases, in that order; junction bases with no gene match: 5. This CDR3 spans 14 amino acids. CDR1 and CDR2 from the germline V gene are SGHTA and FQGNSA. For the CDR3, the DNA is TGTGCCAGCAGCTTAAACAGGGGGTTCCACGAGCAGTACTTC. It specifies CASSLNRGFHEQYF. The whole variable domain, remainder taken from reference TRBV7-2 and TRBJ2-7, is GAGVSQSPSNKVTEKGKDVELRCDPISGHTALYWYRQSLGQGLEFLIYFQGNSAPDKSGLPSDRFSAERTGGSVSTLTIQRTQQEDSAVYLCASSLNRGFHEQYFGPGTRLTVT.

The chain couples TRBV5-5 to TRBJ2-3, with D unclear. This CDR3 region has 14 residues. Germline CDR1 is SGHKS and CDR2 is YYEKEE (reference sequence). Trimming cost V 5 bases and J 0 bases, with 10 bases left between them. CDR3 residues: CASSNYFSTDTQYF. CDR3 bases: TGTGCCAGCAGTAATTATTTCAGCACAGATACGCAGTATTTT.

Remarks on this clonotype: One base away lies a much larger clone, so this may be a sequencing read error. The chain combines TRBV7-9 with TRBJ2-3; D might be TRBD1 or TRBD2, each matching 6 bases. This CDR3 is built from 15 residues. In germline, CDR1 is SEHNR, CDR2 FQNEAQ (reference sequence). As DNA, the CDR3 is TGTACCAGCAGCTTATATGGGGGGCAATCAGATACGCAGTATTTT. It specifies CTSSLYGGQSDTQYF.

This clonotype was detected only a few times. The chain couples TRBV3-1 to TRBJ1-1; unclear D gene. The germline V gene encodes CDR1 LGHDT and CDR2 YNNKEL (reference sequence). Trimming shortened V by 8 bases and J by 7 bases, and 17 bases separated the two germline ends. The CDR3 contains 13 residues. The CDR3 is CASSPGGPYEAFF. As DNA, the CDR3 is TGTGCCAGCTCCCCAGGCGGGCCCTATGAAGCTTTCTTT. The full variable domain, with the rest looked up from reference TRBV3-1 and TRBJ1-1, is DTAVSQTPKYLVTQMGNDKSIKCEQNLGHDTMYWYKQDSKKFLKIMFSYNNKELIINETVPNRFSPKSPDKAHLNLHINSLELGDSAVYFCASSPGGPYEAFFGQGTRLTVV.

The V gene is TRBV20-1, the J gene TRBJ2-5, with D tentatively TRBD1 (6 bases). CDR1 is DFQATT and CDR2 is SNEGSKA in the germline V gene (reference sequence). The CDR3 is 12 amino acids. Between the trimmed V and J ends, which lost 5 bases and 4 bases, there was a span of 11 bases. CDR3 sequence reads: CSAAGVGETQYF. The CDR3 DNA reads as TGCAGTGCTGCAGGGGTGGGAGAGACCCAGTACTTC.

This clonotype was seen a few times. This sequence joins TRBV6-5 and TRBJ2-1; TRBD1 matches at 8 bases. The germline V gene encodes CDR1 MNHEY and CDR2 SVGAGI. J was trimmed by 5 bases and V by 6 bases; bases with no gene match: 9. The CDR3 consists of 15 residues. This CDR3 is CASRSPRTGNNEQFF. As DNA, the CDR3 is TGTGCCAGCAGATCCCCCCGGACAGGGAACAATGAGCAGTTCTTC.

On this clonotype: Mismatch with germline at one junction end may stem from a read error. The chain couples TRBV2 to TRBJ1-2, with D possibly TRBD1 on 5 matching bases. This CDR3 spans 14 amino acids. Germline V CDR1 and CDR2: SNHLY, FYNNEI. The CDR3 region is CAGRDGAVGYGYTF. CDR3 sequence (DNA): TGTGCCGGCAGGGATGGAGCCGTGGGCTATGGCTACACCTTC.

This clonotype was seen more than once but under ten times. The rearrangement joins TRBV7-9 to TRBJ1-1; no firm D call. The CDR3 runs to 14 residues. Deletions cut 8 bases from V and 5 bases from J, with 18 bases between. Germline CDR1 and CDR2: SEHNR and FQNEAQ (reference sequence). CDR3 loop: CASVPAPRRTEAFF. DNA of the CDR3: TGTGCCAGCGTACCGGCCCCCCGGAGAACTGAAGCTTTCTTT.

V gene TRBV5-1 combines with J gene TRBJ1-5; 7 bases agree with TRBD1. This CDR3 is 15 amino acids long. Per germline, CDR1 SGHRS and CDR2 YFSETQ. V lost 1 base to trimming and J lost 5 bases; unmatched junction nucleotides: 6. CDR3 coding DNA: TGCGCCAGCAGCTTGACAGGGGCGGTGGATCAGCCCCAGCATTTT. Translating it yields CASSLTGAVDQPQHF.

This clonotype was observed at least ten times. This chain joins TRBV7-9 and TRBJ2-2; possibly TRBD1 for D (5 bases). The V gene lost 4 bases and the J gene lost 7 bases, with 13 bases spanning the gap. The CDR3 sequence is 14 residues long. Germline loops: CDR1 SEHNR, CDR2 FQNEAQ (reference sequence). The CDR3 is CASSSRGHLGELFF. The CDR3 DNA follows: TGTGCCAGCAGCTCGAGAGGACACCTCGGGGAGCTGTTTTTT. The variable domain in full, with the rest retrieved from reference TRBV7-9 and TRBJ2-2, is DTGVSQNPRHKITKRGQNVTFRCDPISEHNRLYWYRQTLGQGPEFLTYFQNEAQLEKSRLLSDRFSAERPKGSFSTLEIQRTEQGDSAMYLCASSSRGHLGELFFGEGSRLTVL.

The chain has TRBV6-1 and TRBJ2-1; 10 bases agree with TRBD2. The CDR3 loop spans 13 amino acids. Germline CDR1 is MNHNS and CDR2 is SASEGT. V lost 7 bases and J lost 8; bases outside the gene matches: 5. CDR3 nucleotide sequence: TGTGCCAGCACTAGGCTAGCGGGAGATGAGCAGTTCTTC. This sequence encodes CASTRLAGDEQFF.

This clonotype was seen a handful of times. The genes are TRBV12-3 or TRBV12-4 and TRBJ2-7; 13 bases match TRBD2. This CDR3 comprises 18 residues. V trimming: 5 bases; J trimming: 2 bases; junction bases outside the gene matches: 12. The CDR3, as DNA: TGTGCCAGCAGTCGGGGACTAGCGGGACGAAGAACAACCTACGAGCAGTACTTC. Protein product: CASSRGLAGRRTTYEQYF.

Notes on this clonotype: No DNA is shown, since the ends of the CDR3 on it are uncertain; the CDR3 is the one TCRdb lists. This rearrangement joins TRBV21-1 to TRBJ2-4; the listed D gene, TRBD1, was not tested against the DNA. TRBV21-1 is a pseudogene segment. Counting both end residues, the CDR3 totals 15 amino acids. CDR3 in amino acids: CASNWGQGIQNIQYF.

V usage is TRBV7-9 and J usage is TRBJ1-2; TRBD1 agrees at 7 bases. The V gene's germline CDR1 is SEHNR and CDR2 FQNEAQ (reference sequence). The CDR3 has 13 residues. After removal of 5 bases from V and 7 bases from J, the junction contained 7 bases not matched to a gene. The CDR3 region has the DNA TGTGCCAGCAGCAACCCTACAGGGGCTGGCTACACCTTC. Translation gives CASSNPTGAGYTF.

This clonotype was counted a few times. This chain uses TRBV7-8 with TRBJ2-2, with D perhaps matching TRBD1 (5 bases). V dropped 5 bases and J dropped 6 bases, with 19 bases sitting between them. Germline CDR1 reads SGHVS; CDR2 reads FQNEAQ. CDR3 length: 16 residues. The CDR3 protein is CASSALWTPYSGELFF. In DNA, the CDR3 is TGTGCCAGCAGCGCTCTTTGGACACCTTACTCCGGGGAGCTGTTTTTT. Filled out from reference TRBV7-8 and TRBJ2-2, the complete variable domain reads GAGVSQSPRYKVAKRGQDVALRCDPISGHVSLFWYQQALGQGPEFLTYFQNEAQLDKSGLPSDRFFAERPEGSVSTLKIQRTQQEDSAVYLCASSALWTPYSGELFFGEGSRLTVL.

This clonotype occurred a few times. This sequence joins TRBV20-1 and TRBJ1-2, with D hard to call. The CDR3 consists of 12 residues. Germline CDR1 reads DFQATT; CDR2 reads SNEGSKA (reference sequence). Trimming removed 5 bases from V and 8 bases from J, with 15 bases in between. In DNA form, the CDR3 reads TGCAGTGCTCACTTCGGGGATTCGGGCTACACCTTC. It translates to CSAHFGDSGYTF.

V and J are TRBV5-6 and TRBJ2-6, with TRBD1 as a possible D gene (6 bases). Looked up from germline, CDR1 is SGHDT and CDR2 is YYEEEE. Trimming pared 9 bases from V and 3 bases from J, leaving 16 bases between. CDR3 length: 15 amino acids. The CDR3, as DNA: TGTGCCAACAGACGACCAGGGGATGGGGCCAACGTCCTGACTTTC. This translates into CANRRPGDGANVLTF.

The chain has TRBV5-4 and TRBJ1-1; no firm D call. Germline assignment: CDR1 SGHNT and CDR2 YYREEE (reference sequence). The V end lost 2 bases, the J end lost 2 bases, and 4 bases lay between the germline ends. The CDR3 is 12 residues long. The CDR3 region is CASSLYNTEAFF. CDR3 nucleotides: TGTGCCAGCAGCTTATATAACACTGAAGCTTTCTTT.

The rearrangement joins TRBV5-6 to TRBJ2-5; D gene ambiguous. Germline assignment: CDR1 SGHDT and CDR2 YYEEEE. The CDR3 extends over 14 amino acids. Trimming took 2 bases from V and 5 from J, leaving 13 bases between them. CDR3 region: CASSFWANRETQYF. The DNA for the CDR3 is TGTGCCAGCAGCTTTTGGGCCAACCGGGAGACCCAGTACTTC.

The sample holds a few counts of this clonotype. The CDR3 region has the DNA TGTGCCAGCAGTTCCGGAGCGGGAGGCTACAATGAGCAGTTCTTC. Encoded protein: CASSSGAGGYNEQFF. This sequence joins TRBV28 and TRBJ2-1, with 9 nucleotides matching TRBD2. CDR3 length: 15 amino acids. Germline V gene sequence: CDR1 MDHEN, CDR2 SYDVKM. Trimming cost V 4 bases and J 3 bases; bases outside gene matches: 4.

The chain recombines TRBV7-3 with TRBJ1-1; a weak D match, TRBD1 (5 bases). The CDR3 has 14 amino acids. V was cut by 2 bases and J by 2 bases, with 9 bases left in between. The germline CDR1 and CDR2 sequences are SGHTA and FQGTGA. DNA of the CDR3: TGTGCCAGCAGCTTAGTAGGGGTCAACACTGAAGCTTTCTTT. It is translated as CASSLVGVNTEAFF.

The sample holds a few counts of this clonotype. The rearrangement links TRBV6-5 to TRBJ2-4, with 11 nucleotides matching TRBD2. V lost 5 bases, J lost 3 bases, and 12 bases stayed unmatched. The CDR3 length is 18 residues. Germline assignment: CDR1 MNHEY and CDR2 SVGAGI. The CDR3 DNA is TGTGCCAGCAGTACCCTTCGACTAGCGGGATCTGACAAAAACATTCAGTACTTC. This encodes CASSTLRLAGSDKNIQYF.

The V and J genes are TRBV20-1 and TRBJ2-2; no definite D call. Trimming shortened V by 5 bases and J by 4 bases, and 11 bases separated the two germline ends. Per germline, CDR1 DFQATT and CDR2 SNEGSKA (reference sequence). The CDR3 runs 13 residues. The CDR3 here is CSAGSRGTGELFF. The CDR3 coding sequence is TGCAGTGCTGGAAGCCGTGGCACCGGGGAGCTGTTTTTT.

The J gene is TRBJ2-3, the V gene TRBV6-2 or TRBV6-3; D is undetermined. This CDR3 is 13 amino acids long. Germline V gives CDR1 MNHEY, CDR2 SVGEGT. The ends were cut back, 6 bases at V and 4 bases at J, with 11 bases in the middle. The CDR3 region has the DNA TGTGCCAGCAGCCCTGGCACGGCAGATACGCAGTATTTT. It specifies CASSPGTADTQYF.

This clonotype was observed a few times. The V gene is TRBV29-1, the J gene TRBJ2-1; 9 positions agree with TRBD2. Germline-derived CDR1 and CDR2 are SQVTM and ANQGSEA. V lost 3 bases and J lost 7; bases outside the gene matches: 13. This CDR3 spans 16 amino acids. The CDR3 bases are TGCAGCGTTGAGGGGGCTTGGAATAGCGGGAGTAATGAGCAGTTCTTC. It specifies CSVEGAWNSGSNEQFF.

In the case of this clonotype: A clone one base away is much larger, so this may be a read error. This chain connects TRBV3-1 to TRBJ1-1; D is ambiguous. The CDR3 length is 14 residues. The germline V gene encodes CDR1 LGHDT and CDR2 YNNKEL (reference sequence). CDR3 nucleotide sequence: TGTGCCAGCGGCCAAGATTTGACCGGGACTGAAGCTTTCTTT. As protein: CASGQDLTGTEAFF.

The J gene is TRBJ1-5, the V gene TRBV20-1; tentatively, D is TRBD1 (5 bases). The CDR3 has 15 residues. Between the trimmed V and J ends, which lost 0 bases and 0 bases, there was a span of 9 bases. Germline lookup yields CDR1 DFQATT and CDR2 SNEGSKA (reference sequence). The CDR3 nucleotides are TGCAGTGCTAGAGATCTCAGGGATAGCAATCAGCCCCAGCATTTT. It yields the protein CSARDLRDSNQPQHF.

This clonotype was seen a few times. This chain joins TRBV7-2 and TRBJ2-2; D assignment may be TRBD1 or TRBD2 (6 bases each). The germline V gene encodes CDR1 SGHTA and CDR2 FQGNSA. CDR3 length equals 15 residues. V lost 7 bases to trimming and J lost 0 bases, with 12 bases between them. This chain's CDR3 is CASTLGGANTGELFF. The CDR3 nucleotides are TGTGCCAGCACCTTGGGGGGCGCGAACACCGGGGAGCTGTTTTTT.

This clonotype was recorded a few times. The chain carries TRBV4-3 and TRBJ1-2, with D maybe TRBD1 (5 bases). This CDR3 comprises 17 residues. Trimming pared 0 bases from V and 0 bases from J, leaving 14 bases between. Per the germline V gene, CDR1 is LGHNA and CDR2 is YSLEER. The chain's CDR3 is CASSQDDRTPANYGYTF. The CDR3 DNA reads as TGCGCCAGCAGCCAAGATGATAGGACACCAGCTAACTATGGCTACACCTTC.

V is TRBV10-3 and J is TRBJ2-3; D is ambiguous. In germline, CDR1 is ENHRY, CDR2 SYGVKD. V lost 2 bases and J 7 bases, leaving 7 bases between the germline ends. The CDR3 extends over 12 amino acids. The CDR3 protein is CAISEEGYTQYF. The CDR3 region has the DNA TGTGCCATCAGTGAGGAAGGGTATACGCAGTATTTT.